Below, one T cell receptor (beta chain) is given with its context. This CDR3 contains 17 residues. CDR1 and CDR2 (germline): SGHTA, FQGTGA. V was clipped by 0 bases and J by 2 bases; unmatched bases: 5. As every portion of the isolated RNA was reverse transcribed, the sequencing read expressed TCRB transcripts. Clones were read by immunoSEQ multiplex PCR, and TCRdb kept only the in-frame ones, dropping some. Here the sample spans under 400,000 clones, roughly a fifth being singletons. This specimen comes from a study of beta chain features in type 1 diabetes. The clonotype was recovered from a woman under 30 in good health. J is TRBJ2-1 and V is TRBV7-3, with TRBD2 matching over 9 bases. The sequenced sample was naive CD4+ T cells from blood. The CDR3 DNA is TGTGCCAGCAGCTTAACCCCTTCTAGCGGGACCTACAATGAGCAGTTCTTC. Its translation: CASSLTPSSGTYNEQFF.